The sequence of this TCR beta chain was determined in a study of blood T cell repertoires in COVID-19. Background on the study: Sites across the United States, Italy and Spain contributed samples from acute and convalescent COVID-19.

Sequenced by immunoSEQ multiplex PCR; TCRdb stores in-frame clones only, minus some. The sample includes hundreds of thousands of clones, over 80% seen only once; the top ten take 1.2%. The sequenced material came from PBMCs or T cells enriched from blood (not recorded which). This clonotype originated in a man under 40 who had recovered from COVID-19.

DNA for the CDR3: TGTGCCAGCAGCTTAGAACCGGACAGACCAAATGAAAAACTGTTTTTT. Translating it yields CASSLEPDRPNEKLFF. The V and J genes are TRBV7-6 and TRBJ1-4, with D possibly matching TRBD1 (6 bases). V was trimmed by 1 base and J by 5 bases, leaving 14 bases between them. The CDR3 contains 16 residues. Germline CDR1 is SGHVS and CDR2 is FNYEAQ.